Presented here are 31 T cell receptor beta chains from one specimen sequenced in a study of molecular identifiers for immune sequencing clone quantification. TCRdb re-derived calls from the PCR reads in MiXCR, one entry per CDR3 protein. The sample has fewer than 350,000 distinct CDR3 sequences, around a fifth seen once. What was sequenced was naive CD8+ T cells from blood, with Jurkat cell RNA spiked in. As for subset: FACS-sorted CD8+CD4-CCR7+CD45RA+ naive T cells. The source is a human donor in good health. Some libraries in this study had Jurkat cell RNA spiked in.

This clonotype showed up many times. The rearrangement joins TRBV9 to TRBJ2-2, with 10 bases matching TRBD1. The J segment lost 7 bases and the V segment lost 4 bases, leaving 7 bases of the junction unmatched. This CDR3 is built from 15 residues. From germline, CDR1 is SGDLS and CDR2 YYNGEE. CDR3 amino acids: CASSPRTGGIGELFF. The CDR3 DNA sequence: TGTGCCAGCAGCCCTAGGACAGGGGGTATCGGGGAGCTGTTTTTT.

This clonotype was recorded at least ten times. The CDR3 DNA sequence: TGTGCCAGCAGCTTCCCAGGGGACACTGAAGCTTTCTTT. Its translation is CASSFPGDTEAFF. V gene TRBV7-9 combines with J gene TRBJ1-1, with D perhaps matching TRBD1 (6 bases). CDR1 is SEHNR, CDR2 FQNEAQ, per germline (reference sequence). The CDR3 is 13 amino acids. V was pared by 3 bases and J by 3 bases, with 8 bases between.

Regarding this clonotype: Being one base from a much bigger clone, this may be a read error. CDR3 in DNA: TGCAGTGCTAGGGCAGGGGGCGTTATAAATGAGCGGTTCTTC. It encodes CSARAGGVINERFF. The chain carries TRBV20-1 and TRBJ2-1; 8 bases agree with TRBD1. Germline CDR1 DFQATT, CDR2 SNEGSKA (reference sequence). The CDR3 runs to 14 residues.

This clonotype was found many times. V usage is TRBV13 and J usage is TRBJ2-2, with a tentative D call TRBD1 (6 bases). Germline lookup yields CDR1 PRHDT and CDR2 FYEKMQ (reference sequence). V dropped 0 bases and J dropped 1 base, with 6 bases sitting between them. The CDR3 loop spans 15 amino acids. CDR3 residues: CASSLGQGNTGELFF. The DNA of the CDR3 is TGTGCCAGCAGCTTAGGACAGGGGAACACCGGGGAGCTGTTTTTT.

This rearrangement joins TRBV12-3 or TRBV12-4 to TRBJ2-1; D gene ambiguous. Trimming took off 5 bases at V and 12 bases at J, with 17 bases between the two ends. The CDR3 contains 13 residues. CDR3 in amino acids: CASSPPTESGQFF. The DNA for the CDR3 is TGTGCCAGCAGTCCCCCGACGGAATCCGGGCAGTTCTTC.

This clonotype was counted ten times or more. The rearrangement links TRBV9 to TRBJ2-5; D is undetermined. The CDR3 spans 16 residues. Germline V gene sequence: CDR1 SGDLS, CDR2 YYNGEE. Trimming took 0 bases from V and 4 from J, leaving 16 bases between them. CDR3 DNA: TGTGCCAGCAGCGTAGCTGGCTCTGTGGAAGGAGAGACCCAGTACTTC. Encoded protein: CASSVAGSVEGETQYF. Full variable domain (outside the CDR3, taken from reference TRBV9 and TRBJ2-5): DSGVTQTPKHLITATGQRVTLRCSPRSGDLSVYWYQQSLDQGLQFLIQYYNGEERAKGNILERFSAQQFPDLHSELNLSSLELGDSALYFCASSVAGSVEGETQYFGPGTRLLVL.

The chain has TRBV6-2 or TRBV6-3 and TRBJ1-5; 8 bases line up with TRBD1. CDR3 length equals 16 residues. The V and J ends lost 10 bases and 2 bases, in that order; junction bases with no gene match: 13. Germline-derived CDR1 and CDR2 are MNHEY and SVGEGT. The CDR3 protein is CATEWGQATGNQPQHF. The CDR3 coding sequence is TGTGCCACCGAGTGGGGACAGGCTACCGGCAATCAGCCCCAGCATTTT.

At least ten counts were recorded for this clonotype. The chain has TRBV7-9 and TRBJ2-3, with 8 positions matching TRBD2. CDR1 is SEHNR, CDR2 FQNEAQ, per germline (reference sequence). There are 15 residues in the CDR3. With 5 bases clipped from V and 2 bases from J, the junction kept 6 bases outside the gene matches. CDR3 DNA sequence: TGTGCCAGCAGCCCTACTAGCGGAGACACAGATACGCAGTATTTT. Amino acid sequence: CASSPTSGDTDTQYF.

The table lists this clonotype with many counts. J is TRBJ2-5 and V is TRBV6-5; perhaps TRBD1 as D (5 bases). The CDR3 covers 12 residues. Trimming took off 8 bases at V and 1 base at J, with 8 bases between the two ends. In germline, CDR1 is MNHEY, CDR2 SVGAGI. CDR3 region: CASGHSQETQYF. In nucleotides, the CDR3 is TGTGCCAGCGGACACAGCCAAGAGACCCAGTACTTC.

This clonotype was seen repeatedly, ten times or more. The V and J genes are TRBV28 and TRBJ1-5; perhaps TRBD1 as D (6 bases). The V end lost 1 base, the J end lost 0 bases, and 7 bases lay between the germline ends. This CDR3 spans 15 amino acids. Germline-derived CDR1 and CDR2 are MDHEN and SYDVKM. The CDR3 spells CASSLYRVSNQPQHF. The CDR3 DNA reads as TGTGCCAGCAGTTTATACAGGGTTAGCAATCAGCCCCAGCATTTT.

This clonotype was detected many times. This sequence joins TRBV28 and TRBJ1-2; TRBD1 agrees at 8 bases. The CDR3 has 14 amino acids. The germline V gene has CDR1 MDHEN and CDR2 SYDVKM. After removal of 10 bases from V and 4 bases from J, the junction contained 11 bases not matched to a gene. CDR3 nucleotides: TGTGCCACACGGAAAAGACAGGGGAGCTATGGCTACACCTTC. Amino acid sequence: CATRKRQGSYGYTF.

This clonotype was seen only a few times. The chain combines TRBV4-3 with TRBJ2-6; D is ambiguous. CDR1 is LGHNA, CDR2 YSLEER, per germline. Trimming left V 0 bases short and J 0 bases short, with 12 bases between. This CDR3 spans 18 amino acids. The CDR3 is CASSQDLGQFSGANVLTF. As DNA, the CDR3 is TGCGCCAGCAGCCAAGATCTAGGCCAGTTCTCTGGGGCCAACGTCCTGACTTTC.

In its sample, this clonotype was seen many times. This chain uses TRBV6-5 with TRBJ1-1; D not resolved. Germline lookup yields CDR1 MNHEY and CDR2 SVGAGI. Trimming took off 2 bases at V and 1 base at J, with 11 bases between the two ends. This CDR3 region has 15 residues. In DNA form, the CDR3 reads TGTGCCAGCAGTTACGGTGGATCGAGGAACACTGAAGCTTTCTTT. The encoded protein is CASSYGGSRNTEAFF.

This clonotype has just a few counts. The chain has TRBV7-9 and TRBJ2-3; 9 nucleotides align to TRBD2. Germline V gene lookup returns CDR1 SEHNR and CDR2 FQNEAQ (reference sequence). The junction had 14 bases not matched to a gene; V was cut back by 4 bases and J by 6 bases. The CDR3 extends over 17 amino acids. The CDR3 region has the DNA TGTGCCAGCAGCTCCCCCGGGCTAGCGGGAATAGTGGATACGCAGTATTTT. Translated: CASSSPGLAGIVDTQYF.

This clonotype showed up many times. V gene TRBV27 combines with J gene TRBJ2-1, with a tentative D call TRBD1 (5 bases). V lost 7 bases and J 0 bases, leaving 10 bases between the germline ends. Germline CDR1 reads MNHEY; CDR2 reads SMNVEV (reference sequence). This CDR3 spans 14 amino acids. This CDR3 is CASKMQGSYNEQFF. The CDR3, as DNA: TGTGCCAGCAAGATGCAGGGCTCCTACAATGAGCAGTTCTTC.

This clonotype was picked up many times. The chain recombines TRBV4-1 with TRBJ1-1; D is perhaps TRBD1 (6 bases). Germline V gives CDR1 MGHRA, CDR2 YSYEKL. The CDR3 spans 15 residues. Trimming took 0 bases from V and 2 from J, leaving 10 bases between them. The chain's CDR3 is CASSQDQQGNTEAFF. Written as DNA, the CDR3 is TGCGCCAGCAGCCAAGACCAACAGGGAAACACTGAAGCTTTCTTT.

This clonotype has only a few counts. The CDR3 region is CASSLLLAEETQYF. The CDR3 nucleotides are TGCGCCAGCAGCTTGTTACTAGCGGAAGAGACCCAGTACTTC. The V and J genes are TRBV5-1 and TRBJ2-5; 8 bases fit TRBD2. Per the germline V gene, CDR1 is SGHRS and CDR2 is YFSETQ. With V trimmed by 1 base and J by 3 bases, 2 bases remained unmatched. The CDR3 consists of 14 residues. Using reference TRBV5-1 and TRBJ2-5 for the parts outside the CDR3, the full variable domain is KAGVTQTPRYLIKTRGQQVTLSCSPISGHRSVSWYQQTPGQGLQFLFEYFSETQRNKGNFPGRFSGRQFSNSRSEMNVSTLELGDSALYLCASSLLLAEETQYFGPGTRLLVL.

This clonotype was observed many times. The chain employs TRBV29-1 and TRBJ1-5; unclear D gene. CDR1 SQVTM and CDR2 ANQGSEA come from the germline V gene. The V end lost 7 bases, the J end lost 5 bases, and 18 bases lay between the germline ends. CDR3 length: 14 amino acids. CDR3 sequence: CSATTDHADQPQHF. The CDR3 nucleotides read TGCAGCGCTACGACGGACCATGCGGATCAGCCCCAGCATTTT.

This clonotype was recorded at least ten times. J is TRBJ2-3 and V is TRBV4-1; D may be TRBD1 (5 bases). With 2 bases removed from V and 1 base from J, the gap between germline ends came to 13 bases. The CDR3 is 16 amino acids. The V gene's germline CDR1 is MGHRA and CDR2 YSYEKL. The CDR3 here is CASSQRQGLGTDTQYF. In DNA, the CDR3 is TGCGCCAGCAGCCAACGTCAGGGTCTTGGCACAGATACGCAGTATTTT.

This clonotype was observed many times. The V gene is TRBV5-4, the J gene TRBJ2-7; D may match TRBD1 or TRBD2 (5 bases each). Germline assignment: CDR1 SGHNT and CDR2 YYREEE (reference sequence). The CDR3 is 14 amino acids. V was trimmed by 6 bases and J by 2 bases, leaving 15 bases between them. CDR3 protein: CASTTGTKPYEQYF. The CDR3 coding sequence is TGTGCCAGCACGACCGGGACGAAGCCCTACGAGCAGTACTTC.

On this clonotype: A read error may be the cause here, since a much bigger clone is one base away. The V gene is TRBV6-1, the J gene TRBJ1-4; D unclear. CDR3 length equals 17 residues. Germline lookup yields CDR1 MNHNS and CDR2 SASEGT. The CDR3 region has the DNA TGTGCCAGCAGTGACGAGGGTGGCTCCGCAACTAGTGAAAAACTGTTTTTT. Translation: CASSDEGGSATSEKLFF.

The J gene is TRBJ2-7, the V gene TRBV27, with 12 nucleotides matching TRBD2. Germline lookup yields CDR1 MNHEY and CDR2 SMNVEV (reference sequence). This CDR3 contains 15 residues. V lost 7 bases, J lost 2 bases, and 6 bases stayed unmatched. The DNA for the CDR3 is TGTGCCAGCAACCCTAGCGGGGGGGGCACCTACGAGCAGTACTTC. Residues: CASNPSGGGTYEQYF.

Concerning this clonotype itself: A single base separates this from a much larger clone, so it may be a read error. The CDR3 does not close with the conserved phenylalanine or tryptophan, likely indicating a read error. The rearrangement joins TRBV7-9 to TRBJ2-7; 7 bases match TRBD1. The length of the CDR3 is 14 residues. Trimming cost V 5 bases and J 6 bases; bases outside gene matches: 10. Germline loops: CDR1 SEHNR, CDR2 FQNEAQ (reference sequence). This CDR3 reads CASSARQGTIEQYL. The CDR3 DNA reads TGTGCCAGCAGCGCCCGACAGGGAACCATCGAGCAGTACCTC.

This clonotype was counted many times. The chain links TRBV29-1 to TRBJ2-2; 10 nucleotides match TRBD1. The CDR3 spans 15 residues. The junction had 1 base not matched to a gene; V was cut back by 3 bases and J by 0 bases. CDR1 and CDR2 (germline): SQVTM, ANQGSEA. CDR3 DNA sequence: TGCAGCGTTGAGACAGGGGGCGCGAACACCGGGGAGCTGTTTTTT. Protein product: CSVETGGANTGELFF.

The CDR3 DNA sequence: TGTGCCAGCGGTTCGGTTAGGTACGAGCAGTACTTC. It yields the protein CASGSVRYEQYF. The chain joins TRBV12-3 or TRBV12-4 to TRBJ2-7, with no clear D. The CDR3 is 12 residues long. V shed 8 bases and J shed 4 bases, with 12 bases lying between them.

This clonotype was seen at least ten times. The chain is built from TRBV27 and TRBJ2-3, with 10 bases lining up with TRBD2. CDR1 MNHEY and CDR2 SMNVEV come from the germline V gene (reference sequence). Trimming removed 6 bases from V and 0 bases from J; junction bases left unmatched: 9. This CDR3 comprises 17 residues. The CDR3 region is CASSRLAGVYSTDTQYF. CDR3 DNA: TGTGCCAGCAGCCGGCTAGCGGGAGTATATAGCACAGATACGCAGTATTTT.

In this sample, this clonotype turned up once. The V gene is TRBV3-1, the J gene TRBJ2-3, with 11 bases that match TRBD1. Unmatched junction bases numbered 11, after V lost 1 base and J lost 2 bases. This CDR3 is built from 19 residues. The germline gives CDR1 LGHDT, CDR2 YNNKEL (reference sequence). CDR3 nucleotide sequence: TGTGCCAGCAGCCAAGTTTGGACAGGGGGCAAGATGGACACAGATACGCAGTATTTT. Translation gives CASSQVWTGGKMDTDTQYF.

This clonotype was recorded many times. V is TRBV6-2 or TRBV6-3 and J is TRBJ2-5; 12 bases match TRBD2. CDR3 length equals 16 residues. After removal of 4 bases from V and 1 base from J, the junction contained 4 bases not matched to a gene. Germline V gene lookup returns CDR1 MNHEY and CDR2 SVGEGT. The CDR3 region has the DNA TGTGCCAGCAGTTTCGGACTAGCGGGACTCCAAGAGACCCAGTACTTC. Translation gives CASSFGLAGLQETQYF.

The sample holds many counts of this clonotype. The rearrangement links TRBV28 to TRBJ2-5; 10 bases fit TRBD2. J was trimmed by 3 bases and V by 6 bases; bases with no gene match: 4. The CDR3 length is 14 residues. Germline assignment: CDR1 MDHEN and CDR2 SYDVKM. This CDR3 reads CASRERGGKETQYF. The CDR3 DNA follows: TGTGCCAGCAGGGAGCGGGGGGGAAAAGAGACCCAGTACTTC.

This clonotype was counted at least ten times. CDR3 nucleotides: TGTGCCAGCTCACCCCAGGAGTATGAGCCCCAGCATTTT. As protein: CASSPQEYEPQHF. The chain recombines TRBV18 with TRBJ1-5; D remains unclear. The CDR3 has 13 amino acids. Germline V CDR1 and CDR2: KGHSH, LQKENI. Trimming pared 3 bases from V and 8 bases from J, leaving 11 bases between.

This clonotype has ten or more counts. The gene calls are TRBV29-1 and TRBJ2-2; D not resolved. The CDR3 is 14 residues long. Per the germline V gene, CDR1 is SQVTM and CDR2 is ANQGSEA. V gave up 0 bases and J gave up 4 bases, with 9 bases separating them. The CDR3: CSVEEVSPTGELFF. CDR3 DNA: TGCAGCGTTGAAGAGGTCAGCCCCACCGGGGAGCTGTTTTTT.